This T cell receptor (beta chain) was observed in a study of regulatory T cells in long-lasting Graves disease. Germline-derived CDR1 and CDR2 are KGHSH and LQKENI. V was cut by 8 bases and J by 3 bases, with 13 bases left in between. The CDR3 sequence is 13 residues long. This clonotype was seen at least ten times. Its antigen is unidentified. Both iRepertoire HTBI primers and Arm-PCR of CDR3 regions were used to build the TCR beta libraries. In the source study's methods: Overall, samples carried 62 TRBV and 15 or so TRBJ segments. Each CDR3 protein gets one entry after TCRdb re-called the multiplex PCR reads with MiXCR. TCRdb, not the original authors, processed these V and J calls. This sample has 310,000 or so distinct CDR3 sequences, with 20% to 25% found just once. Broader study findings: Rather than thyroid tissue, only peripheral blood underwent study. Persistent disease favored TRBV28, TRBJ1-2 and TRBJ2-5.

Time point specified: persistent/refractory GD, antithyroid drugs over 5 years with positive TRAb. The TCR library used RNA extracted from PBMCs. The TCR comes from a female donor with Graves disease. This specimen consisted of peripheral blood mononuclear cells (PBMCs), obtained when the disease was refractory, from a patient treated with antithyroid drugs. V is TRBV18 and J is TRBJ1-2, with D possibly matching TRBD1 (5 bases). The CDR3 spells CASSRDGYYGYTF. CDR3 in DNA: TGTGCCAGCAGCAGGGACGGATACTATGGCTACACCTTC.